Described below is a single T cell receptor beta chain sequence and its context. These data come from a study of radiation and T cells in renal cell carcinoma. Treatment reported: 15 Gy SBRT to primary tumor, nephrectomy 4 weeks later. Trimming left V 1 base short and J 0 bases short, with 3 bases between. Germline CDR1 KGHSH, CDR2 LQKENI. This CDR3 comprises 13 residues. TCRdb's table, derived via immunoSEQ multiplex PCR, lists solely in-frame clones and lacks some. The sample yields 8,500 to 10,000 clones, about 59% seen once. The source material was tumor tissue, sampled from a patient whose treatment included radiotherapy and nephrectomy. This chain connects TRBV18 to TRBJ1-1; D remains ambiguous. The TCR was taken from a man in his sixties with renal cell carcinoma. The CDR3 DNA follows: TGTGCCAGCTCACCACAAATGAACACTGAAGCTTTCTTT. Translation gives CASSPQMNTEAFF.